The next 20 T cell receptor beta chains were all read from a single sample in a study of Tregs in tolerant kidney transplant recipients. This table comes from immunoSEQ multiplex PCR, and its TCRdb copy is limited to in-frame clones, with some not included. The repertoire shows about 48,000 clones; the top ten hold roughly 0.89%. The sequencing here drew on CD4+ T cells from blood, taken before the transplant. Receptor source: a human donor who received a combined kidney and bone marrow transplant.

Of note for this clone: The read ends 3 residues shy of where the CDR3 ends; the end is completed using the germline J gene. The chain links TRBV5-1 to TRBJ1-1, with TRBD1 matching 9 bases. Germline V gives CDR1 SGHRS, CDR2 YFSETQ. The CDR3 covers 15 residues. V lost 4 bases to trimming and J lost 3 bases; unmatched junction nucleotides: 7. The DNA read from the CDR3 is TGCGCCAGCAGCCAAAGGACAGGGGCGGACACTGAA. This encodes CASSQRTGADTE. The whole CDR3 protein reads CASSQRTGADTEAFF.

A note on this clone: From the germline J gene comes the end of the CDR3, since the read stops 3 residues before it. The V call is TRBV5-1, the J call TRBJ1-1, with 7 bases matching TRBD1. From germline, CDR1 is SGHRS and CDR2 YFSETQ. The CDR3 is 18 residues long. V lost 0 bases to trimming and J lost 7 bases; unmatched junction nucleotides: 18. CDR3 protein: CASSLGGALGGADLEAFF. Incomplete CDR3 DNA: TGCGCCAGCAGCTTGGGAGGGGCCCTAGGGGGCGCTGACCTTGAA.

With respect to this clone: The read stops 3 residues short of the end of the CDR3; the missing end is completed from the germline J gene. This chain uses TRBV5-1 with TRBJ2-1; TRBD2 matches 7 bases. The germline V gene encodes CDR1 SGHRS and CDR2 YFSETQ. This CDR3 has 14 amino acids. With 0 bases clipped from V and 4 bases from J, the junction kept 1 base outside the gene matches. The covered CDR3 bases are TGCGCCAGCAGCTTGGGGACTAGGTACAATGAG. This sequence encodes CASSLGTRYNE. The full CDR3 reads CASSLGTRYNEQFF.

A note on this clone: The CDR3 goes on 3 residues after the read ends, and that part is filled in from the germline J gene. The chain joins TRBV2 to TRBJ2-2, with TRBD2 matching 9 bases. Germline assignment: CDR1 SNHLY and CDR2 FYNNEI. Trimming removed 6 bases from V and 4 bases from J; junction bases left unmatched: 6. This CDR3 spans 15 amino acids. The CDR3 bases that were read are TGTGCCAGCAGCCCACTAGCGGGCTCCACCGGGGAG. This codes for CASSPLAGSTGE. In full, the CDR3 is CASSPLAGSTGELFF.

To note about this clone: The read stops 3 residues short of the end of the CDR3; the missing end is completed from the germline J gene. This chain connects TRBV2 to TRBJ2-2, with no clear D. CDR3 length: 13 amino acids. V lost 7 bases, J lost 5 bases, and 11 bases lay in between. CDR1 is SNHLY and CDR2 is FYNNEI in the germline V gene. CDR3 DNA (partial): TGTGCCAGCAAGAAGGGCCAGACCGGGGAG. This encodes CASKKGQTGE. The CDR3 reads in full as CASKKGQTGELFF.

Points on this clone: Read sequence stops 3 residues before the CDR3 end, and the germline J gene provides the missing end. This sequence joins TRBV2 and TRBJ2-7, with 10 bases fitting TRBD1. Germline CDR1 reads SNHLY; CDR2 reads FYNNEI. Trimming took 6 bases from V and 2 from J; bases not matched to a gene: 4. The CDR3 has 14 amino acids. The CDR3 spells CASRWGQGPYEQYF. The sequenced part of the CDR3 DNA is TGTGCCAGCAGGTGGGGACAGGGGCCCTACGAG.

A remark on this clone: The read ends 3 residues before the CDR3 terminus; that terminus is restored from the germline J gene. This rearrangement joins TRBV5-1 to TRBJ2-1; 9 positions agree with TRBD1. The V gene's germline CDR1 is SGHRS and CDR2 YFSETQ. There are 15 residues in the CDR3. V lost 2 bases and J lost 8; bases outside the gene matches: 8. CDR3 DNA, as far as it was read: TGCGCCAGCAGCTTAGGAGACAGGGGGTTCGATGAG. Translating it yields CASSLGDRGFDE. From start to end, the CDR3 is CASSLGDRGFDEQFF. The variable domain in full, with the rest retrieved from reference TRBV5-1 and TRBJ2-1, is KAGVTQTPRYLIKTRGQQVTLSCSPISGHRSVSWYQQTPGQGLQFLFEYFSETQRNKGNFPGRFSGRQFSNSRSEMNVSTLELGDSALYLCASSLGDRGFDEQFFGPGTRLTVL.

Worth noting for this clone: The CDR3 goes on 3 residues after the read ends, and that part is filled in from the germline J gene. The J gene is TRBJ2-5, the V gene TRBV11-2; 8 bases line up with TRBD1. Germline V lookup: CDR1 SGHAT, CDR2 FQNNGV. V was pared by 5 bases and J by 4 bases, with 6 bases of the junction left unmatched. The CDR3 totals 14 residues. The sequenced part of the CDR3 DNA is TGTGCCAGCAGCCCAGGACAGGGTACAGAGACC. This translates into CASSPGQGTET. The whole CDR3 is CASSPGQGTETQYF. The variable domain in full, with the rest retrieved from reference TRBV11-2 and TRBJ2-5, is EAGVAQSPRYKIIEKRQSVAFWCNPISGHATLYWYQQILGQGPKLLIQFQNNGVVDDSQLPKDRFSAERLKGVDSTLKIQPAKLEDSAVYLCASSPGQGTETQYFGPGTRLLVL.

Concerning this clone itself: The read is 3 residues too short to cover the CDR3 end, so that end is filled in from the germline J gene. The chain combines TRBV7-9 with TRBJ1-4; unclear D gene. Germline-derived CDR1 and CDR2 are SEHNR and FQNEAQ (reference sequence). V was trimmed by 6 bases and J by 5 bases, leaving 13 bases between them. The CDR3 extends over 14 amino acids. Partial CDR3 DNA: TGTGCCAGCAGTCAGGCTACCCTAAATGAAAAA. Translation gives CASSQATLNEK. The CDR3, in full, reads CASSQATLNEKLFF.

Concerning this clone: The read ends 3 residues before the CDR3 terminus; that terminus is restored from the germline J gene. The rearrangement joins TRBV30 to TRBJ2-1; TRBD1 matches at 7 bases. Trimming removed 5 bases from V and 7 bases from J; junction bases left unmatched: 2. Germline V gene lookup returns CDR1 GTSNPN and CDR2 SVGIG (reference sequence). There are 11 residues in the CDR3. Incomplete CDR3 DNA: TGTGCCTGGGAACAGGGGAATGAG. Amino acid sequence: CAWEQGNE. The full-length CDR3 reads as CAWEQGNEQFF.

Regarding this clone: The read ends 3 residues before the CDR3 terminus; that terminus is restored from the germline J gene. This chain uses TRBV12-5 with TRBJ2-1; perhaps TRBD2 as D (6 bases). The CDR3 is 18 residues long. Between the trimmed V and J ends, which lost 8 bases and 7 bases, there was a span of 30 bases. Germline loops: CDR1 LGHNT, CDR2 FRNRAP. The CDR3 DNA, read in part, is TGTGCTAGTAGATTTCCCCCTCCCGGGAGCGCGAAGGGGAATGAG. As protein: CASRFPPPGSAKGNE. The entire CDR3 protein reads CASRFPPPGSAKGNEQFF. The full variable domain, with the rest looked up from reference TRBV12-5 and TRBJ2-1, is DARVTQTPRHKVTEMGQEVTMRCQPILGHNTVFWYRQTMMQGLELLAYFRNRAPLDDSGMPKDRFSAEMPDATLATLKIQPSEPRDSAVYFCASRFPPPGSAKGNEQFFGPGTRLTVL.

Comment on this clone: The read terminates 3 residues before the CDR3 end, so the remaining end is supplied by the germline J gene. This chain joins TRBV5-4 and TRBJ2-5; 7 positions agree with TRBD1. CDR3 length: 13 residues. Germline CDR1 is SGHNT and CDR2 is YYREEE (reference sequence). V lost 4 bases and J lost 5; bases outside the gene matches: 5. The CDR3 region is CASSLQGSETQYF. CDR3 DNA, as far as it was read: TGTGCCAGCAGCCTACAGGGGTCCGAGACC. Supplemented by reference TRBV5-4 and TRBJ2-5, the full variable domain reads ETGVTQSPTHLIKTRGQQVTLRCSSQSGHNTVSWYQQALGQGPQFIFQYYREEENGRGNFPPRFSGLQFPNYSSELNVNALELDDSALYLCASSLQGSETQYFGPGTRLLVL.

Remarks on this clone: The observed sequence ends 3 residues before the CDR3 terminus, with the missing tail filled in from the germline J gene. The chain combines TRBV19 with TRBJ1-5; 8 positions agree with TRBD1. The germline CDR1 and CDR2 sequences are LNHDA and SQIVND (reference sequence). J was trimmed by 4 bases and V by 5 bases; bases with no gene match: 10. The CDR3 runs to 16 residues. The CDR3 DNA, read in part, is TGTGCCAGTAGTGACACCGGGACAGGACCGAATCAGCCC. This sequence encodes CASSDTGTGPNQP. From start to end, the CDR3 is CASSDTGTGPNQPQHF.

The covered CDR3 bases are TGTGCCAGCTCACCACAGGGACAGGGCTTCACAGATACG. Amino acids: CASSPQGQGFTDT. The CDR3, in full, reads CASSPQGQGFTDTQYF. The J gene is TRBJ2-3, the V gene TRBV18; 9 bases agree with TRBD1. The read gets to within 3 residues of the CDR3 end, and the germline J gene fills in the rest. V was pared by 1 base and J by 2 bases, with 4 bases of the junction left unmatched. The CDR3 sequence is 16 residues long. Germline CDR1 reads KGHSH; CDR2 reads LQKENI.

As concerns this clone: At one end the junction does not follow the germline gene, possibly because of a read error. The CDR3 end lies 3 residues beyond the end of the read and is filled in from the germline J gene. The gene calls are TRBV7-7 and TRBJ2-1, with 12 bases aligning to TRBD2. The CDR3 length is 15 residues. The germline gives CDR1 SSHAT, CDR2 FNYEAQ (reference sequence). CDR3 DNA, as far as it was read: TGTGCTAGCAGCTTCGGACTAGCGGGACAAAATGAG. Translation: CASSFGLAGQNE. The complete CDR3 reads CASSFGLAGQNEQFF.

About this clone: The CDR3 end is not reached by the read, which stops 3 residues before it; the germline J gene fills it in. The chain carries TRBV30 and TRBJ1-5; TRBD1 matches 7 bases. There are 15 residues in the CDR3. CDR1 is GTSNPN and CDR2 is SVGIG in the germline V gene (reference sequence). Trimming removed 4 bases from V and 2 bases from J; junction bases left unmatched: 8. Incomplete CDR3 DNA: TGTGCCTGGAAGAAGGGAGGGACAGGCAATCAGCCC. This translates into CAWKKGGTGNQP. The whole CDR3 region reads CAWKKGGTGNQPQHF.

On this clone: The read gets to within 3 residues of the CDR3 end, and the germline J gene fills in the rest. The chain carries TRBV5-1 and TRBJ2-4; 7 nucleotides align to TRBD1. Trimming at V came to 0 bases and at J to 0 bases, leaving 12 bases not matched to a gene. In germline, CDR1 is SGHRS, CDR2 YFSETQ. This CDR3 has 19 amino acids. The CDR3 bases that were read are TGCGCCAGCAGCTTGGGGATAGTGACAGGGCCGCTAGCCAAAAACATT. Translation gives CASSLGIVTGPLAKNI. In full, the CDR3 reads CASSLGIVTGPLAKNIQYF. The complete variable domain, with remaining parts taken from reference TRBV5-1 and TRBJ2-4, reads KAGVTQTPRYLIKTRGQQVTLSCSPISGHRSVSWYQQTPGQGLQFLFEYFSETQRNKGNFPGRFSGRQFSNSRSEMNVSTLELGDSALYLCASSLGIVTGPLAKNIQYFGAGTRLSVL.

Notes on this clone: The read terminates 3 residues ahead of where the CDR3 ends, so the germline J gene completes it. The chain is built from TRBV20-1 and TRBJ2-7, with 9 nucleotides matching TRBD2. V dropped 2 bases and J dropped 3; count of bases not matched to a gene: 5. The CDR3 length is 14 residues. CDR1 and CDR2 from the germline V gene are DFQATT and SNEGSKA (reference sequence). CDR3 DNA (partial): TGCAGTGCTAGACGCAGCGGGAGGAGCTACGAG. Translating gives CSARRSGRSYE. The CDR3 as a whole reads CSARRSGRSYEQYF.

CDR3 loop: CASSSTSGSYNEQFF. The sequenced CDR3 bases are TGTGCCAGCAGCTCCACTAGCGGCTCCTACAATGAG. J is TRBJ2-1 and V is TRBV11-3, with 8 bases identical to TRBD2. The read stops 3 residues short of the end of the CDR3; the missing end is completed from the germline J gene. The CDR3 runs 15 residues. The junction had 2 bases not matched to a gene; V was cut back by 4 bases and J by 0 bases. Germline values: CDR1 SGHNT, CDR2 YENEEA.

As for this clone: Read data end 3 residues before the CDR3 end; the end is taken from the germline J gene. V gene TRBV30 combines with J gene TRBJ1-2; D gene unclear. Germline V gives CDR1 GTSNPN, CDR2 SVGIG (reference sequence). The CDR3 sequence is 12 residues long. Trimming stripped 5 bases from V and 2 bases from J, with 9 bases between. CDR3 DNA (partial): TGTGCCTGGTCAGTGAGAAACTATGGC. Protein product: CAWSVRNYG. The complete CDR3 protein is CAWSVRNYGYTF.